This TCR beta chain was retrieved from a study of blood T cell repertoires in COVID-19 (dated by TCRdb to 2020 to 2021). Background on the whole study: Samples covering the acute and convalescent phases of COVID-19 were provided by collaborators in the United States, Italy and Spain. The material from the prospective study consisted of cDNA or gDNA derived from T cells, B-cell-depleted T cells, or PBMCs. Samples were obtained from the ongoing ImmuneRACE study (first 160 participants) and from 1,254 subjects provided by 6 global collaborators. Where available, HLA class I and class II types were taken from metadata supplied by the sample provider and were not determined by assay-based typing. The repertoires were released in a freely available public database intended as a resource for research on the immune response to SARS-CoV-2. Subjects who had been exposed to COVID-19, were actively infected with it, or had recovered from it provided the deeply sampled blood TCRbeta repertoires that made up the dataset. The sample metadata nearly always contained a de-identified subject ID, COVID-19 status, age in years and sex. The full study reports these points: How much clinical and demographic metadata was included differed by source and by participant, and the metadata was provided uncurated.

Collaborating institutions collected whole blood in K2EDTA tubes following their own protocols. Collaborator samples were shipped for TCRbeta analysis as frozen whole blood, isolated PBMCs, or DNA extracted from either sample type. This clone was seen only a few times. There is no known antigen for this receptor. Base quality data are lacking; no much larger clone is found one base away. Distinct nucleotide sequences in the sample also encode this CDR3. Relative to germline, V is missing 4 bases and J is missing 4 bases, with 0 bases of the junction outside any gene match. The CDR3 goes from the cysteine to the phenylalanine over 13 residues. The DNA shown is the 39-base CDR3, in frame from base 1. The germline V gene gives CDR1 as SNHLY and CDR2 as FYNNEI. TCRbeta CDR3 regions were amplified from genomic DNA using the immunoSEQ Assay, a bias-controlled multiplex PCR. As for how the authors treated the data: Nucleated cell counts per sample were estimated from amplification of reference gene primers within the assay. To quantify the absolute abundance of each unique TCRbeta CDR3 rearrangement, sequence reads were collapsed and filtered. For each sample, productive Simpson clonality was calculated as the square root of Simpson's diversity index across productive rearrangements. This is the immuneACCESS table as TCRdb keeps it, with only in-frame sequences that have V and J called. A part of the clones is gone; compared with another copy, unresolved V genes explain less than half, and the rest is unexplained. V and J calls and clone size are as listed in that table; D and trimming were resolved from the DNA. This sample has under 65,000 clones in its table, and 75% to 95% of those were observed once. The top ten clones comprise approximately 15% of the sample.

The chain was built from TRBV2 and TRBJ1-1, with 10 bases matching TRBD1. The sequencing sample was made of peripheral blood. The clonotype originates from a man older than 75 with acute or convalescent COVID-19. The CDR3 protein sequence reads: CASSGQGATEAFF. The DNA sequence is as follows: TGTGCCAGCAGTGGACAGGGGGCCACTGAAGCTTTCTTT.